This T cell receptor (beta chain) was sequenced in a study of CD8+ T cells in alopecia areata. The treatment here: oral pan-JAK inhibitor, 5-10 mg twice daily. Findings and limits, study-wide: An increase in clonality over normal scalp was evident in lesional scalp, especially alopecia totalis/universalis. Many expanded lesional clones remained in scalp and blood on tofacitinib. Scalp clonality and expanded CD8+ clones among the top 100 showed significant decreases with tofacitinib.

The germline V gene has CDR1 SQVTM and CDR2 ANQGSEA. The CDR3 has 12 amino acids. Trimming took off 3 bases at V and 0 bases at J, with 5 bases between the two ends. This clone was seen a handful of times. The target antigen is unknown. Reverse transcribed after extraction, RNA yielded cDNA as the sequencing template. The table came from immunoSEQ multiplex PCR; TCRdb's copy has only in-frame clones and leaves some out. Altogether under 200,000 clones are present, about three fifths being singletons, with the ten largest covering approximately 0.91%. The receptor's source is a human donor with alopecia areata. The sequenced sample was CD4+ T cells sorted from blood, obtained at week 4, from a patient treated with tofacitinib. The chain recombines TRBV29-1 with TRBJ2-5; D remains ambiguous. The chain's CDR3 is CSVDKYQETQYF. CDR3 DNA: TGCAGCGTTGACAAGTACCAAGAGACCCAGTACTTC. Filled out from reference TRBV29-1 and TRBJ2-5, the complete variable domain reads SAVISQKPSRDICQRGTSLTIQCQVDSQVTMMFWYRQQPGQSLTLIATANQGSEATYESGFVIDKFPISRPNLTFSTLTVSNMSPEDSSIYLCSVDKYQETQYFGPGTRLLVL.